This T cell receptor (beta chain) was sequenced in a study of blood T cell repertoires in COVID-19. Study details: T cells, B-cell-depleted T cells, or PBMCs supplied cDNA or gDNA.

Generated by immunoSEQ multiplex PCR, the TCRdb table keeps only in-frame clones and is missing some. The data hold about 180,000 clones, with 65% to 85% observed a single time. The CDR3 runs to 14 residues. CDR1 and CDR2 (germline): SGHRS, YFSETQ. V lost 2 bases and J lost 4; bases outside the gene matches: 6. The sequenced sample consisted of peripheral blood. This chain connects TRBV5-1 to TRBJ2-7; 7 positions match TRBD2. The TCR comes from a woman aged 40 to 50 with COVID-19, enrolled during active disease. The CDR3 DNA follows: TGCGCCAGCAGCTTCGGACTAGTTGTTTACGAGCAGTACTTC. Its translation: CASSFGLVVYEQYF.